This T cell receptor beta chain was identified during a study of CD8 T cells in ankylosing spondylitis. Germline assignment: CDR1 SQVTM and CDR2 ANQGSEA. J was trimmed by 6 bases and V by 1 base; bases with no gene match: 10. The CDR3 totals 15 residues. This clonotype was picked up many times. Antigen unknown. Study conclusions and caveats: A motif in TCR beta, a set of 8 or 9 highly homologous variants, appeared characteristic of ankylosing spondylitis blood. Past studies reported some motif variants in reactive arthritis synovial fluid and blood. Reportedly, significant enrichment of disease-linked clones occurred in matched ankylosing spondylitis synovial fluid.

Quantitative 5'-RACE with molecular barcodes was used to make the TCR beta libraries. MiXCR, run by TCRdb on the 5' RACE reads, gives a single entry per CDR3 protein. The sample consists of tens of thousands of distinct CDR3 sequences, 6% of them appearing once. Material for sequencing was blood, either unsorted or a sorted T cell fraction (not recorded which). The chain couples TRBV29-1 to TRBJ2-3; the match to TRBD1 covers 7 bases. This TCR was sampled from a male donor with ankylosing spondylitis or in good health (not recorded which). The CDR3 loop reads CSVEGSAGGVDTQYF. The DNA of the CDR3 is TGCAGCGTTGAAGGGTCGGCAGGGGGTGTGGATACGCAGTATTTT.